Listed below are T cell receptor beta chains from one sample, sequenced in a study of blood T cell repertoires in COVID-19. Libraries were prepared by immunoSEQ multiplex PCR; TCRdb keeps only in-frame clonotypes and omits some of them. This table has tens of thousands of clones, 70% to 85% appearing once. The material sequenced was peripheral blood. The origin of the receptors is a human donor in a cohort sampled during active COVID-19. Each CDR3 is given with its conserved first and last residue. The D gene is left open where the match is weak. Clone size is not always given. Where it is, it says once, few, many or a class for expanded clones.

v_gene	len	abundance	d_gene	j_gene	CDR3aa	CDR3nt
TRBV28	13	-	-	TRBJ1-5	CASSFVARQPQHF	TGTGCCAGCAGTTTTGTCGCGCGACAGCCCCAGCATTTT
TRBV15	17	-	-	TRBJ2-7	CATSRDPRHLTQYEQYF	TGTGCCACCAGCAGAGATCCGAGACACCTGACGCAATACGAGCAGTACTTC
TRBV2	13	few	TRBD1	TRBJ1-1	CASTDRVLAEAFF	TGTGCCAGCACTGACAGGGTTCTGGCTGAAGCTTTCTTT
TRBV12-3/TRBV12-4	13	-	TRBD1	TRBJ1-2	CASSLGTGLGYTF	TGTGCCAGCAGTTTAGGGACAGGGCTTGGCTACACCTTC
TRBV29-1	14	-	-	TRBJ2-1	CSVGPQTVYNEQFF	TGCAGCGTTGGTCCCCAGACAGTCTACAATGAGCAGTTCTTC
TRBV6-2/TRBV6-3	13	-	-	TRBJ2-2	CASSYTPTGELFF	TGTGCCAGCAGTTATACTCCCACCGGGGAGCTGTTTTTT
TRBV18	13	-	TRBD1	TRBJ2-7	CASSLGTGDEQYF	TGTGCCAGCTCACTAGGAACAGGGGACGAGCAGTACTTC
TRBV5-6	16	-	TRBD2	TRBJ2-1	CASSLPGTSGSNEQFF	TGTGCCAGCAGCTTGCCCGGGACTAGCGGGTCCAATGAGCAGTTCTTC
TRBV18	15	-	-	TRBJ1-4	CASSPNQGSDEKLFF	TGTGCCAGCTCACCCAACCAGGGGTCTGACGAAAAACTGTTTTTT
TRBV18	15	-	TRBD1	TRBJ2-7	CASSLFPGQGDEQYF	TGTGCCAGCTCACTTTTTCCGGGACAGGGGGACGAGCAGTACTTC
TRBV28	16	-	TRBD1	TRBJ2-2	CASKVGQATNTGELFF	TGTGCCAGTAAAGTGGGACAGGCTACGAACACCGGGGAGCTGTTTTTT
TRBV7-2	16	-	-	TRBJ1-5	CASSTLLDSSNQPQHF	TGTGCCAGCAGCACTCTGCTCGACAGTAGCAATCAGCCCCAGCATTTT
TRBV28	16	-	TRBD1	TRBJ1-4	CASSLRRTGTNEKLFF	TGTGCCAGCAGTTTAAGACGGACAGGGACTAATGAAAAACTGTTTTTT
TRBV7-2	14	-	-	TRBJ1-5	CASSSRRGNQPQHF	TGTGCCAGCAGCTCCAGACGGGGGAATCAGCCCCAGCATTTT
TRBV28	14	-	-	TRBJ1-1	CASGTQRANTEAFF	TGTGCCAGCGGAACCCAGAGGGCGAACACTGAAGCTTTCTTT
TRBV5-6	14	once	TRBD1	TRBJ1-1	CASSSRTGRTEAFF	TGTGCCAGCAGCTCCCGGACAGGGAGGACTGAAGCTTTCTTT
TRBV7-9	17	-	-	TRBJ1-4	CASSLPRDLAANEKLFF	TGTGCCAGCAGCTTGCCCCGGGACTTGGCAGCTAATGAAAAACTGTTTTTT
TRBV5-8	13	few	-	TRBJ1-5	CASSFTSNQPQHF	TGTGCCAGCAGCTTTACAAGCAATCAGCCCCAGCATTTT
TRBV2	14	few	TRBD1	TRBJ2-2	CASSRQGATGELFF	TGTGCCAGCAGCCGACAGGGGGCCACCGGGGAGCTGTTTTTT
TRBV2	13	-	TRBD1	TRBJ2-2	CASRTGQAGELFF	TGTGCCAGCAGGACCGGACAGGCCGGGGAGCTGTTTTTT
TRBV2	14	-	TRBD1	TRBJ1-6	CASRVDRAASPLHF	TGTGCCAGCAGAGTAGACAGGGCGGCTTCACCCCTCCACTTT
TRBV12-3/TRBV12-4	12	-	-	TRBJ1-1	CASRGDGTEAFF	TGTGCCAGCAGAGGGGATGGCACTGAAGCTTTCTTT
TRBV18	16	-	-	TRBJ1-6	CASSRRMTAENSPLHF	TGTGCCAGCTCTCGTCGTATGACAGCCGAAAATTCACCCCTCCACTTT
TRBV4-3	13	-	-	TRBJ1-1	CASSRDRNTEAFF	TGCGCCAGCAGCCGAGACAGGAACACTGAAGCTTTCTTT
TRBV6-5	15	-	-	TRBJ2-7	CASSYSYGDTYEQYF	TGTGCCAGCAGTTACTCCTACGGGGATACCTACGAGCAGTACTTC
TRBV5-5	12	once	-	TRBJ2-7	CASSTRLYEQYF	TGTGCCAGCTCGACGAGGCTCTACGAGCAGTACTTC
TRBV10-2	13	-	TRBD1	TRBJ1-4	CASSGTGNEKLFF	TGCGCCAGCAGCGGGACAGGGAATGAAAAACTGTTTTTT
TRBV12-3/TRBV12-4	13	-	-	TRBJ1-2	CASSLSFVYGYTF	TGTGCCAGCAGTTTATCTTTTGTCTATGGCTACACCTTC
TRBV15	15	-	-	TRBJ1-1	CATSRQDWAATEAFF	TGTGCCACCAGCAGACAGGACTGGGCGGCCACTGAAGCTTTCTTT
TRBV19	13	-	-	TRBJ2-5	CASKAGFQETQYF	TGTGCCAGTAAGGCGGGATTCCAAGAGACCCAGTACTTC
TRBV5-1	15	-	-	TRBJ2-5	CASSRRRDGGETQYF	TGCGCCAGCTCCAGGAGGAGGGACGGTGGGGAGACCCAGTACTTC
TRBV20-1	13	-	-	TRBJ1-2	CSASLGSGYGYTF	TGCAGTGCTAGTTTGGGTTCGGGCTATGGCTACACCTTC
TRBV5-5	16	-	-	TRBJ1-1	CASSLALHRLNTEAFF	TGTGCCAGCAGCTTGGCGCTACACAGGCTGAACACTGAAGCTTTCTTT
TRBV19	16	-	TRBD1	TRBJ1-5	CASRRTTGSSNQPQHF	TGTGCCAGTAGACGAACGACAGGGAGTAGCAATCAGCCCCAGCATTTT
TRBV5-1	14	-	-	TRBJ2-1	CASGRGGGGNEQFF	TGCGCCAGCGGCAGGGGCGGGGGTGGCAATGAGCAGTTCTTC
TRBV3-1/TRBV3-2	17	-	-	TRBJ1-3	CASSRLPRGSSGNTIYF	TGTGCCAGCAGCCGACTGCCCAGGGGTAGCTCTGGAAACACCATATATTTT
TRBV3-1/TRBV3-2	17	-	TRBD2	TRBJ2-3	CASSPPAGATPTDTQYF	TGTGCCAGCAGCCCTCCCGCGGGAGCGACGCCCACAGATACGCAGTATTTT